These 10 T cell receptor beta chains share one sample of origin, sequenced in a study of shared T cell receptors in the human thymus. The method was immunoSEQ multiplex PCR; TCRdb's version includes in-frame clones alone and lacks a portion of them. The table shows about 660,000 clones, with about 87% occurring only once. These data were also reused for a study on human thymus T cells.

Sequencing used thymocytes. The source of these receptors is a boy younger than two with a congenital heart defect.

The CDR3 bases are TGTGCCAGCAGTTTATTCCCTTCAGGGGATGGAAATTCACCCCTCCACTTT. Its protein product is CASSLFPSGDGNSPLHF. The chain is built from TRBV28 and TRBJ1-6; tentative D call: TRBD1 (6 bases). The ends were cut back, 1 base at V and 7 bases at J, with 17 bases in the middle. The CDR3 is made up of 17 amino acids. Germline V lookup: CDR1 MDHEN, CDR2 SYDVKM. Supplemented by reference TRBV28 and TRBJ1-6, the full variable domain reads DVKVTQSSRYLVKRTGEKVFLECVQDMDHENMFWYRQDPGLGLRLIYFSYDVKMKEKGDIPEGYSVSREKKERFSLILESASTNQTSMYLCASSLFPSGDGNSPLHFGNGTRLTVT.

The DNA for the CDR3 is TGTGCCAGCAGCCAAGTGGGCCTAGCTATTACCCCCGGGGAGCTGTTTTTT. It encodes CASSQVGLAITPGELFF. This sequence joins TRBV4-2 and TRBJ2-2; D is possibly TRBD2 (5 bases). Germline V gives CDR1 LGHNA, CDR2 YNFKEQ. V dropped 1 base and J dropped 6 bases, with 18 bases sitting between them. The CDR3 totals 17 residues.

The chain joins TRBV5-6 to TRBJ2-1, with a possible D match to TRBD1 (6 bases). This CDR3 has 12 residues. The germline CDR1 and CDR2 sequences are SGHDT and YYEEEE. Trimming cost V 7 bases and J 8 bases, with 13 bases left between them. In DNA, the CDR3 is TGTGCCAGCTCTAACAGGGCCCATGAGCAGTTCTTC. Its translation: CASSNRAHEQFF.

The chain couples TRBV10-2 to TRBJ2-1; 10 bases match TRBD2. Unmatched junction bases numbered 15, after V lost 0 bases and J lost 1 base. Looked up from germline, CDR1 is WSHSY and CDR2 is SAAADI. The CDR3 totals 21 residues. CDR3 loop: CASSESKGLASQTGSYNEQFF. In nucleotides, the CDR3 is TGCGCCAGCAGTGAGTCTAAGGGACTAGCGTCACAAACGGGGTCCTACAATGAGCAGTTCTTC.

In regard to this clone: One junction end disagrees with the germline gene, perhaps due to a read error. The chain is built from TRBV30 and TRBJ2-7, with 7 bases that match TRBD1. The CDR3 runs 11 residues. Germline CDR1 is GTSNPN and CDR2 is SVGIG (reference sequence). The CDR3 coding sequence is TGTGCCTGGAGTTTAGGGGGACAGTCAAACTTC. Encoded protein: CAWSLGGQSNF.

CDR3: CASSCASGRAADTQYF. The DNA of the CDR3 is TGCGCCAGCAGCTGCGCTAGCGGGAGGGCCGCAGATACGCAGTATTTT. V gene TRBV5-1 combines with J gene TRBJ2-3; TRBD2 aligns across 12 bases. From germline, CDR1 is SGHRS and CDR2 YFSETQ. The CDR3 is 16 residues long. The V gene end was trimmed by 3 bases and the J gene end by 4 bases; junction bases not matched to a gene: 6.

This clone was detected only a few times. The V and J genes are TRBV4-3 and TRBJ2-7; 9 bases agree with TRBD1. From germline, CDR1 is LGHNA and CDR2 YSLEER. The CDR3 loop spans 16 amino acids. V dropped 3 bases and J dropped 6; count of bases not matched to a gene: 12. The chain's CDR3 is CASSHHTGGGSGEQYF. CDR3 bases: TGCGCCAGCAGCCACCATACAGGGGGCGGGAGCGGCGAGCAGTACTTC.

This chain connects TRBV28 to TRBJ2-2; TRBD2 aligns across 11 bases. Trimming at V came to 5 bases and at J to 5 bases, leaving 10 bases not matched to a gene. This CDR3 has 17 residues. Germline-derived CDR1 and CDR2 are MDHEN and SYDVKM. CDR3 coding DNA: TGTGCCAGCAGTCAACTAGCGGGAGTGGTTCGGACCGGGGAGCTGTTTTTT. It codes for CASSQLAGVVRTGELFF.

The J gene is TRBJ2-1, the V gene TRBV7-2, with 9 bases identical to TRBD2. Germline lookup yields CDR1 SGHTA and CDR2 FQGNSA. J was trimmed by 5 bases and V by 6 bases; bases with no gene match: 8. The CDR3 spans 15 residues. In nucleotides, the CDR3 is TGTGCCAGCAGTATTCGGACTAGCGTCAACAATGAGCAGTTCTTC. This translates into CASSIRTSVNNEQFF.

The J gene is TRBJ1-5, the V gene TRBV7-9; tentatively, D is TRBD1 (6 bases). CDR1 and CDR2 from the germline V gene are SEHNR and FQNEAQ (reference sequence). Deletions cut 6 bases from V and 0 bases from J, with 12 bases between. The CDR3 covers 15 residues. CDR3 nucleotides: TGTGCCAGCAGATTTAGGACAGATAGCAATCAGCCCCAGCATTTT. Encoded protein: CASRFRTDSNQPQHF.